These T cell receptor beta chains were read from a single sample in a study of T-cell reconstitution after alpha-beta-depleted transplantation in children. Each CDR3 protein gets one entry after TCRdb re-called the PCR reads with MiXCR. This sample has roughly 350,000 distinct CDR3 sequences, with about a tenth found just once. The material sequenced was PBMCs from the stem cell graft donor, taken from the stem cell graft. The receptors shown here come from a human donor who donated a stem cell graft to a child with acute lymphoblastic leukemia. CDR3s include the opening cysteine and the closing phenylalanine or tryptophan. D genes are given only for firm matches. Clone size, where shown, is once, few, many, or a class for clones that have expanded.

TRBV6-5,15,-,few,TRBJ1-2,CASSYSLLGGAGYTF,TGTGCCAGCAGTTACTCCCTTCTCGGAGGGGCTGGCTACACCTTC
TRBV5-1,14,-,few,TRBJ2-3,CASSLKQVEDTQYF,TGCGCCAGCAGCTTGAAACAGGTCGAAGATACGCAGTATTTT
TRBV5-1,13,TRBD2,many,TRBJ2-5,CASSRTSVETQYF,TGCGCCAGCAGTCGGACTAGCGTCGAGACCCAGTACTTC
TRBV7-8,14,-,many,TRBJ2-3,CASSLAGEINTQYF,TGTGCCAGCAGCTTAGCGGGAGAAATAAATACGCAGTATTTT
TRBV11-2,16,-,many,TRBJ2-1,CASSHAWGGPYNEQFF,TGTGCCAGCAGTCACGCGTGGGGGGGGCCCTACAATGAGCAGTTCTTC
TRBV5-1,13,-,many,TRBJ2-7,CASSTRSAYEQYF,TGCGCCAGCAGTACCAGATCAGCCTACGAGCAGTACTTC
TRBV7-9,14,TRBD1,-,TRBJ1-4,CASSSGQANEKLFF,TGTGCCAGCAGCTCGGGACAGGCGAATGAAAAACTGTTTTTT
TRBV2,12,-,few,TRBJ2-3,CASSDGTPTQYF,TGTGCCAGCAGTGACGGGACACCTACGCAGTATTTT
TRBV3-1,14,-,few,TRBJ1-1,CASSQVHRNTEAFF,TGTGCCAGCAGCCAAGTCCACAGGAACACTGAAGCTTTCTTT
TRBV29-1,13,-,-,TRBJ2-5,CSVKEGPQETQYF,TGCAGCGTTAAGGAGGGCCCCCAAGAGACCCAGTACTTC
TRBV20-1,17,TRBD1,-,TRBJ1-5,CSARDQGVRADYQPQHF,TGCAGTGCTAGAGATCAGGGGGTTCGGGCAGATTATCAGCCCCAGCATTTT
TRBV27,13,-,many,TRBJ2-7,CASSWGGSYEQYF,TGTGCCAGCAGTTGGGGCGGTTCCTACGAGCAGTACTTC
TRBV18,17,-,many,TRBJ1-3,CASSPIGNGNSGNTIYF,TGTGCCAGCTCACCCATTGGAAACGGGAACTCTGGAAACACCATATATTTT
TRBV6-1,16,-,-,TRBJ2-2,CASILDLAINTGELFF,TGTGCCAGCATACTGGACTTAGCGATAAACACCGGGGAGCTGTTTTTT
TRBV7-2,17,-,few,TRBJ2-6,CASSSGQTSSGANVLTF,TGTGCCAGCAGCTCTGGACAGACTAGCTCTGGGGCCAACGTCCTGACTTTC
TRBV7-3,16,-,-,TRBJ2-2,CASSSSRGYTAGELFF,TGTGCCAGCAGCTCATCCCGGGGCTATACGGCCGGGGAGCTGTTTTTT
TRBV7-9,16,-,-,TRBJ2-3,CASSLPGMGFADTQYF,TGTGCCAGCAGCTTGCCAGGGATGGGCTTCGCAGATACGCAGTATTTT
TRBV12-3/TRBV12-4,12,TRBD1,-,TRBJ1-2,CASRGTGGGYTF,TGTGCCAGCAGGGGGACAGGGGGAGGCTACACCTTC
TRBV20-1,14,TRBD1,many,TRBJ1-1,CSAGGQGMNTEAFF,TGCAGTGCGGGGGGACAGGGGATGAACACTGAAGCTTTCTTT
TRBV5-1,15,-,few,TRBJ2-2,CASSGGTVNTGELFF,TGCGCCAGCAGCGGAGGGACAGTGAACACCGGGGAGCTGTTTTTT
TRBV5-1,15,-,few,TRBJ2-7,CASSLGGSLVYEQYF,TGCGCCAGCAGCTTGGGTGGGAGCCTAGTTTACGAGCAGTACTTC
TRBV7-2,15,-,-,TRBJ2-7,CASSLDYPSSYEQYF,TGTGCCAGCAGCTTGGACTATCCGAGCTCCTACGAGCAGTACTTC
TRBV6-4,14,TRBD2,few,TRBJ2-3,CASSDSSGSGTQYF,TGTGCCAGCAGTGACTCGAGCGGGAGTGGCACGCAGTATTTT
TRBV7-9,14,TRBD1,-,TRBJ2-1,CASSPPNLPGQECF,TGTGCCAGCAGCCCGCCGAATTTACCGGGACAGGAGTGCTTC
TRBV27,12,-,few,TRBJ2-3,CASSFAGDTQYF,TGTGCCAGCAGTTTTGCGGGAGATACGCAGTATTTT
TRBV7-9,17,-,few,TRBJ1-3,CASSRYDREHSGNTIYF,TGTGCCAGCAGCCGGTACGATCGGGAGCACTCTGGAAACACCATATATTTT
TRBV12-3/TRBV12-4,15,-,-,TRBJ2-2,CASSLTAPGTGELFF,TGTGCCAGCAGTTTAACGGCCCCCGGAACCGGGGAGCTGTTTTTT
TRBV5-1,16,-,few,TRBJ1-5,CASSRDGDPLGQPQHF,TGCGCCAGCAGCAGGGACGGGGACCCCCTAGGTCAGCCCCAGCATTTT
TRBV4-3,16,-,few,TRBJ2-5,CASSQDVDGGGETQYF,TGCGCCAGCAGCCAAGATGTGGATGGGGGGGGCGAGACCCAGTACTTC
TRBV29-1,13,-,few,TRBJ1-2,CSVEQGQSYGYTF,TGCAGCGTCGAACAAGGACAGTCTTATGGCTACACCTTC
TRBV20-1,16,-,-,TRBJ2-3,CSARPGLGGGTDTQYF,TGCAGTGCCCGGCCTGGGCTCGGGGGAGGCACAGATACGCAGTATTTT
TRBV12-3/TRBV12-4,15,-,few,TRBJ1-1,CASRPDWSTGTEAFF,TGTGCCAGCAGGCCAGACTGGTCCACGGGCACTGAAGCTTTCTTT
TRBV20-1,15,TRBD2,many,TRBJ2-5,CSAPGLAGVRETQYF,TGCAGTGCTCCAGGACTAGCGGGAGTAAGAGAGACCCAGTACTTC
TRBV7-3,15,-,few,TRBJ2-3,CASSLGQMSTDTQYF,TGTGCCAGCAGCCTGGGACAAATGTCCACAGATACGCAGTATTTT
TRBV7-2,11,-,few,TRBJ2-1,CASNAFSEQFF,TGTGCCAGCAACGCCTTCTCTGAGCAGTTCTTC